This T cell receptor beta chain comes out of a study of OX40 agonist ivuxolimab in advanced cancers. Context from the whole study: Ivuxolimab was a fully human IgG2 agonistic monoclonal antibody targeting the costimulatory receptor OX40 (CD134). The purpose of peripheral TCRbeta sequencing was to test whether ivuxolimab changed TCR sequence diversity and led to clonal T-cell expansion. The monotherapy dose-escalation portion (N = 52 patients) of the phase I ivuxolimab trial is reported in the paper. Intravenous ivuxolimab was administered to patients every 2 weeks at six dose levels: 0.01, 0.1, 0.3, 1.5, 3 and 10 mg/kg. In the dose-escalation cohort, 70% to 85% of patients were male, and the mean age was around 60 years, with a range of roughly 23 to 85. Of the approximately 50 dose-escalation patients, hepatocellular carcinoma was present in approximately 20, melanoma in around 15, renal cell carcinoma in 9 and head and neck cancer in 9. Patients were allowed to have had prior anti-PD-1, anti-PD-L1 or anti-CTLA-4 therapy, and less than 45% of the dose-escalation patients had previously received checkpoint inhibitors. Three dose-escalation patients achieved partial responses, one with hepatocellular carcinoma and two with cutaneous melanoma. Findings and caveats that apply to the study as a whole: Low levels of normalized T-cell clonal expansion were also seen in some nonresponding patients. Clonal expansion of both CD4+ and CD8+ blood T cells was observed from baseline to week 6 at doses 0.1 to 3.0 mg/kg. In the 0.1-3.0 mg/kg groups, partial responders were among the patients with the lowest normalized peripheral clonal expansion, particularly in CD8+ T cells. Antigen specificity was not determined for the clonally expanded peripheral T cells. After ivuxolimab, expanded clones were on average more numerous among CD8+ T cells than among CD4+ T cells.

Patients with a history of autoimmune disease or receiving systemic immunosuppression were excluded from the trial. Peripheral blood for TCR sequencing was collected from all dose cohorts at baseline, on cycle 4 day 1, and on cycle 7 day 1. Samples came from an open-label, multicenter, first-in-human phase I dose-escalation trial of ivuxolimab. Adults with locally advanced or metastatic head and neck squamous cell, hepatocellular, melanoma or renal cell carcinoma were enrolled in the trial. Before TCR sequencing, CD4+ T cells and CD8+ T cells were sorted from peripheral blood as separate populations. The cysteine opens and the phenylalanine closes a CDR3 of 12 amino acids. Just the 36-base CDR3 DNA is kept, in frame starting at base 1. According to the germline V gene (reference sequence), CDR1 reads LNHDA and CDR2 reads SQIVND. The junction carries 13 bases between V and J, which are trimmed by 10 bases and 6 bases respectively.

For sequencing of the TCRbeta CDR3 region, genomic DNA was extracted from the sorted cells. The immunoSEQ Assay was used for sequencing of TCRbeta CDR3 regions. TCRdb re-hosts the immuneACCESS table, in-frame sequences only. Its copies lack some clones; in the studies checked, an unresolved V gene accounts for under half of them, and the cause for the rest is not known. The sample contains 40,000 or so clones, 70% to 85% of them found a single time. Around 20% of the sample lies in the top ten. This clone has more than one count but fewer than ten. Its specific antigen is unknown. Per-nucleotide qualities are absent, and no much larger clonotype sits a single base away.

The chain is assembled from TRBV19 and TRBJ2-1; the D gene is perhaps TRBD1, from 6 matching bases. The source is an adult with an advanced solid tumor such as melanoma, head and neck, liver or kidney cancer. The sequences come from CD4+ or CD8+ T cells sorted from blood, collected in a trial of the OX40 agonist ivuxolimab. The CDR3 protein: CATRQDLNEQFF. The DNA reads as follows: TGTGCCACTAGACAGGACCTCAATGAGCAGTTCTTC.